The 29 T cell receptor beta chains in this list originate from one sample, sequenced in a study of beta chain features in type 1 diabetes. All of the isolated RNA was reverse transcribed, so expressed TCRB transcripts were sequenced. Here immunoSEQ multiplex PCR was the method, and the copy in TCRdb shows in-frame clones only, minus some. The sample has fewer than 650,000 clones; roughly a sixth are singletons. The sample comprised naive CD4+ T cells from blood. The receptors were gathered from a man younger than 30 in good health.

V is TRBV6-1 and J is TRBJ2-2; D gene ambiguous. The V end was cut by 6 bases, the J end by 0 bases, with 5 bases between. CDR1 and CDR2 from the germline V gene are MNHNS and SASEGT. This CDR3 spans 13 amino acids. In nucleotides, the CDR3 is TGTGCCAGCAGGGATCCGAACACCGGGGAGCTGTTTTTT. It is translated as CASRDPNTGELFF.

This clone was detected a few times. The rearrangement uses TRBV4-3 and TRBJ1-5; 7 nucleotides align to TRBD1. This CDR3 has 18 residues. Trimming cost V 0 bases and J 4 bases; bases outside gene matches: 12. Germline V lookup: CDR1 LGHNA, CDR2 YSLEER. The CDR3 protein is CASSQESGGGRGNQPQHF. The CDR3 bases are TGCGCCAGCAGCCAAGAATCGGGAGGGGGCCGTGGGAATCAGCCCCAGCATTTT.

V is TRBV7-8 and J is TRBJ1-1; D not resolved. V was trimmed by 2 bases and J by 0 bases, leaving 13 bases between them. The length of the CDR3 is 16 residues. Germline V gene sequence: CDR1 SGHVS, CDR2 FQNEAQ. CDR3: CASSLRRPTLNTEAFF. The CDR3 region has the DNA TGTGCCAGCAGCTTACGTCGTCCGACCTTGAACACTGAAGCTTTCTTT.

V and J are TRBV9 and TRBJ2-3; D remains unclear. This CDR3 has 12 amino acids. The V gene's germline CDR1 is SGDLS and CDR2 YYNGEE. V lost 4 bases to trimming and J lost 6 bases, with 9 bases between them. The CDR3 nucleotides are TGTGCCAGCAGCTTTCTCACGGATACGCAGTATTTT. Amino acid sequence: CASSFLTDTQYF. The full variable domain, completed using reference TRBV9 and TRBJ2-3, is DSGVTQTPKHLITATGQRVTLRCSPRSGDLSVYWYQQSLDQGLQFLIQYYNGEERAKGNILERFSAQQFPDLHSELNLSSLELGDSALYFCASSFLTDTQYFGPGTRLTVL.

This clone was counted between two and nine times. The V call is TRBV15, the J call TRBJ1-5, with D hard to call. The V gene's germline CDR1 is LNHNV and CDR2 YYDKDF (reference sequence). V lost 5 bases and J lost 0, with 11 bases in between. This CDR3 spans 15 amino acids. The CDR3 DNA is TGTGCCACCAGCTTAACAGCATATAGCAATCAGCCCCAGCATTTT. Protein sequence: CATSLTAYSNQPQHF.

This clone was found a few times. For the CDR3, the DNA is TGCGCCAGCAGCCGCCCGGGACGGGATAATTCACCCCTCCACTTT. Its translation: CASSRPGRDNSPLHF. The gene calls are TRBV4-3 and TRBJ1-6; tentatively, D is TRBD1 (5 bases). V shed 4 bases and J shed 5 bases, with 12 bases lying between them. The CDR3 consists of 15 residues. Germline CDR1 reads LGHNA; CDR2 reads YSLEER.

The chain's CDR3 is CASSLLGTATYNEQFF. CDR3 nucleotide sequence: TGTGCCAGCAGCTTATTAGGGACAGCTACCTACAATGAGCAGTTCTTC. This chain joins TRBV7-8 and TRBJ2-7; TRBD1 matches 7 bases. Gene TRBJ2-1 matches the end of the DNA better, so the J call may be wrong. The CDR3 extends over 16 amino acids. Germline CDR1 and CDR2: SGHVS and FQNEAQ.

This clone has a handful of counts. V is TRBV10-3 and J is TRBJ1-1; no reliable D call. The germline V gene has CDR1 ENHRY and CDR2 SYGVKD. Trimming took off 6 bases at V and 1 base at J, with 12 bases between the two ends. CDR3 size: 14 residues. CDR3 residues: CAIRATGENTEAFF. The DNA of the CDR3 is TGTGCCATCAGGGCGACCGGGGAGAACACTGAAGCTTTCTTT.

This clone was found a few times. V and J are TRBV28 and TRBJ2-5; 10 nucleotides line up with TRBD2. The CDR3 length is 17 residues. CDR1 MDHEN and CDR2 SYDVKM come from the germline V gene. J gave up 2 bases and V 3 bases, and 9 bases lay outside the gene matches. This CDR3 reads CASSFAGRTSGQETQYF. The CDR3 coding sequence is TGTGCCAGCAGTTTTGCGGGAAGGACTAGCGGACAAGAGACCCAGTACTTC.

The V call is TRBV27, the J call TRBJ2-1, with D possibly called TRBD1 or TRBD2 (5 bases each). The V end was cut by 4 bases, the J end by 4 bases, with 14 bases between. The CDR3 spans 15 residues. Germline CDR1 reads MNHEY; CDR2 reads SMNVEV (reference sequence). The CDR3 region is CASSSNRDHYNEQFF. The DNA for the CDR3 is TGTGCCAGCAGTTCAAACCGGGACCATTACAATGAGCAGTTCTTC.

This clone was recorded a few times. The chain links TRBV28 to TRBJ2-5; the D is unclear. CDR1 is MDHEN, CDR2 SYDVKM, per germline. Trimming left V 8 bases short and J 2 bases short, with 15 bases between. This CDR3 contains 14 residues. The CDR3 loop is CASGFRTIQETQYF. CDR3 sequence (DNA): TGTGCCAGCGGGTTCCGGACGATTCAAGAGACCCAGTACTTC.

J is TRBJ2-1 and V is TRBV27; D is possibly TRBD1 or TRBD2 (5 bases each). Germline CDR1 MNHEY, CDR2 SMNVEV (reference sequence). This CDR3 has 16 amino acids. The ends were cut back, 7 bases at V and 4 bases at J, with 20 bases in the middle. The CDR3 spells CASTQSGGFAYNEQFF. CDR3 nucleotides: TGTGCCAGCACCCAATCTGGGGGTTTTGCATACAATGAGCAGTTCTTC.

The chain is built from TRBV18 and TRBJ2-5; tentatively, D is TRBD2 (5 bases). Germline CDR1 is KGHSH and CDR2 is LQKENI. The CDR3 covers 15 residues. Trimming left V 2 bases short and J 5 bases short, with 15 bases between. The chain's CDR3 is CASSPIGVPKETQYF. DNA of the CDR3: TGTGCCAGCTCACCAATCGGGGTTCCAAAGGAGACCCAGTACTTC. The variable domain in full, with the rest retrieved from reference TRBV18 and TRBJ2-5, is NAGVMQNPRHLVRRRGQEARLRCSPMKGHSHVYWYRQLPEEGLKFMVYLQKENIIDESGMPKERFSAEFPKEGPSILRIQQVVRGDSAAYFCASSPIGVPKETQYFGPGTRLLVL.

V and J are TRBV7-2 and TRBJ2-5, with D tentatively TRBD1 (5 bases). The germline V and J ends were trimmed by 5 bases and 4 bases, with 14 bases remaining between them. The CDR3 covers 14 residues. CDR1 is SGHTA, CDR2 FQGNSA, per germline. In DNA, the CDR3 is TGTGCCAGCAGCCTTGACAGCTACCGAGAGACCCAGTACTTC. It translates to CASSLDSYRETQYF. Full variable domain (outside the CDR3, taken from reference TRBV7-2 and TRBJ2-5): GAGVSQSPSNKVTEKGKDVELRCDPISGHTALYWYRQSLGQGLEFLIYFQGNSAPDKSGLPSDRFSAERTGGSVSTLTIQRTQQEDSAVYLCASSLDSYRETQYFGPGTRLLVL.

This clone has only a few counts. This chain connects TRBV9 to TRBJ2-3, with D perhaps TRBD1 or TRBD2 (6 bases each). The CDR3 is 15 amino acids. Trimming took 3 bases from V and 3 from J, leaving 14 bases between them. Germline CDR1 and CDR2: SGDLS and YYNGEE. CDR3: CASSARDTATDTQYF. The CDR3 bases are TGTGCCAGCAGCGCGCGGGACACCGCGACAGATACGCAGTATTTT.

A few counts support this clone. This chain connects TRBV2 to TRBJ2-7, with 11 bases aligning to TRBD1. Germline V gives CDR1 SNHLY, CDR2 FYNNEI. The ends lost 6 bases at V and 5 bases at J; junction bases unmatched: 9. The CDR3 is made up of 15 amino acids. The CDR3 sequence is CASRLDRGHFHEQYF. The CDR3 coding sequence is TGTGCCAGCAGGTTGGACAGGGGGCATTTTCACGAGCAGTACTTC. The full variable domain, rest sourced from reference TRBV2 and TRBJ2-7, is EPEVTQTPSHQVTQMGQEVILRCVPISNHLYFYWYRQILGQKVEFLVSFYNNEISEKSEIFDDQFSVERPDGSNFTLKIRSTKLEDSAMYFCASRLDRGHFHEQYFGPGTRLTVT.

The chain employs TRBV12-5 and TRBJ1-2, with a tentative D call TRBD1 (6 bases). The germline V and J ends were trimmed by 0 bases and 4 bases, with 15 bases remaining between them. CDR3 size: 16 residues. Germline V gene lookup returns CDR1 LGHNT and CDR2 FRNRAP. The chain's CDR3 is CASGLVTRGFGYGYTF. CDR3 bases: TGTGCTAGTGGTTTGGTCACCAGGGGATTTGGCTATGGCTACACCTTC.

There are a few counts of this clone. Mismatch with germline at one junction end may stem from a read error. The CDR3 reads CASSLHLGKDYNEQFF. The CDR3 nucleotides read TGTGCTAGCAGCTTGCATTTGGGAAAGGATTACAATGAGCAGTTCTTC. The V and J genes are TRBV7-7 and TRBJ2-1; D unresolved. This CDR3 has 16 residues. The V gene's germline CDR1 is SSHAT and CDR2 FNYEAQ (reference sequence).

The chain is built from TRBV7-9 and TRBJ1-2, with TRBD1 matching 10 bases. The CDR3 spans 14 residues. J gave up 4 bases and V 5 bases, and 4 bases lay outside the gene matches. CDR1 and CDR2 from the germline V gene are SEHNR and FQNEAQ (reference sequence). This chain's CDR3 is CASSTTGGPYGYTF. The CDR3 DNA reads TGTGCCAGCAGCACGACAGGGGGCCCCTATGGCTACACCTTC.

The rearrangement links TRBV25-1 to TRBJ2-2; a possible D gene is TRBD2 (5 bases). CDR1 and CDR2 (germline): MGHDK, SYGVNS. Trimming cost V 3 bases and J 4 bases, with 9 bases left between them. This CDR3 comprises 14 residues. CDR3 DNA sequence: TGTGCCAGCAGTGAGCCGGACTTCACCGGGGAGCTGTTTTTT. Translating it yields CASSEPDFTGELFF.

The chain links TRBV6-5 to TRBJ1-1; D is ambiguous. Germline assignment: CDR1 MNHEY and CDR2 SVGAGI. The CDR3 covers 15 residues. V shed 4 bases and J shed 1 base, with 13 bases lying between them. The CDR3 DNA follows: TGTGCCAGCAGTTTGGGCAGACGATCGAACACTGAAGCTTTCTTT. It is translated as CASSLGRRSNTEAFF.

V is TRBV7-2 and J is TRBJ2-3, with D perhaps matching TRBD2 (6 bases). CDR1 is SGHTA, CDR2 FQGNSA, per germline. This CDR3 contains 15 residues. V was clipped by 4 bases and J by 6 bases, with 17 bases between them. The CDR3 here is CASSSPGTASDTQYF. The DNA for the CDR3 is TGTGCCAGCAGCTCCCCAGGGACTGCGAGCGATACGCAGTATTTT.

This clone was recorded a few times. The J gene is TRBJ2-7, the V gene TRBV7-2, with 10 bases aligning to TRBD2. The CDR3 spans 15 residues. CDR1 is SGHTA, CDR2 FQGNSA, per germline. V lost 1 base, J lost 3 bases, and 3 bases stayed unmatched. The CDR3 DNA is TGTGCCAGCAGCTTAGGGTCTAGCGGGGGCTACGAGCAGTACTTC. Its protein is CASSLGSSGGYEQYF.

The rearrangement joins TRBV6-5 to TRBJ1-2, with D hard to call. This CDR3 is 13 amino acids long. CDR1 is MNHEY and CDR2 is SVGAGI in the germline V gene. V lost 6 bases and J lost 7, with 15 bases in between. CDR3 nucleotides: TGTGCCAGCAGAATATACAGCTCCGGTGGCTACACCTTC. Amino acids: CASRIYSSGGYTF.

The chain uses TRBV6-5 and TRBJ2-7; a possible D gene is TRBD1 (5 bases). The CDR3 is made up of 13 amino acids. V was clipped by 6 bases and J by 3 bases, with 12 bases between them. Germline CDR1 MNHEY, CDR2 SVGAGI. The CDR3 DNA reads as TGTGCCAGCAGCAGGGAATCTTACTACGAGCAGTACTTC. Protein: CASSRESYYEQYF.

A few counts support this clone. V is TRBV6-5 and J is TRBJ2-7; D possibly corresponds to TRBD1 (6 bases). The germline V gene encodes CDR1 MNHEY and CDR2 SVGAGI. CDR3 length: 13 amino acids. Trimming shortened V by 7 bases and J by 4 bases, and 14 bases separated the two germline ends. This chain's CDR3 is CASNQAGEYEQYF. The CDR3 DNA reads TGTGCCAGCAATCAGGCAGGGGAGTACGAGCAGTACTTC.

This clone was seen a few times. An end of the junction does not agree with germline; a read error may underlie this. The chain links TRBV6-6 to TRBJ2-5, with D unresolved. CDR1 and CDR2 (germline): MNHNY, SVGAGI (reference sequence). The CDR3 is 11 amino acids. CDR3 region: CASSYQETQYF. In DNA, the CDR3 is TGTGCCAGCAGTTACCAGGAGACCCAGTACTTC.

The V call is TRBV12-5, the J call TRBJ2-7; TRBD2 aligns across 10 bases. Germline V CDR1 and CDR2: LGHNT, FRNRAP. Trimming at V came to 5 bases and at J to 2 bases, leaving 15 bases not matched to a gene. There are 18 residues in the CDR3. The CDR3 DNA follows: TGTGCTAGTGGTATCACTAGCGGGACCAGAGGTATGACCTACGAGCAGTACTTC. Translation: CASGITSGTRGMTYEQYF.

The chain combines TRBV7-2 with TRBJ1-2, with 7 positions matching TRBD1. The germline V gene has CDR1 SGHTA and CDR2 FQGNSA. V lost 6 bases and J lost 1; bases outside the gene matches: 11. The CDR3 is 16 residues long. CDR3 protein: CASRTDREGFNYGYTF. The CDR3 DNA is TGTGCCAGCAGAACCGACAGGGAGGGGTTTAACTATGGCTACACCTTC. Looking up the rest from reference TRBV7-2 and TRBJ1-2 gives the full variable domain: GAGVSQSPSNKVTEKGKDVELRCDPISGHTALYWYRQSLGQGLEFLIYFQGNSAPDKSGLPSDRFSAERTGGSVSTLTIQRTQQEDSAVYLCASRTDREGFNYGYTFGSGTRLTVV.